This T cell receptor (beta chain) came from a study of identical twins (dated by TCRdb to 2016 to 2017). Describing the broader study: The study deep-sequenced TCR alpha and beta repertoires from monozygotic twins, unrelated adults of various ages and cord blood to test whether fetal clonotypes persist. Replicate twin experiments were performed at different times using different library preparation protocols to rule out contamination. What the study reported, not specific to this receptor: Out-of-frame TCR alpha sharing in monozygotic twins was systematically underestimated by recombination models, whereas sharing between unrelated individuals was in agreement with the recombination models. In beta out-of-frame sequences, excess twin sharing was weaker, because having fewer shared sequences lowered the signal-to-noise ratio. Because the same donors could not be followed over many years, the conclusions depended on cross-sectional statistical analysis. Abundant cord blood beta clonotypes had fewer insertions, young adult naive repertoires showed a similar but weaker trend, and memory repertoires showed no such trend. Out-of-frame TCR alpha sequences shared between twins showed an excess of low generation-probability sequences compared with coincidental sharing between unrelated individuals. Invariant T cells such as MAIT and iNKT could partly confound zero-insertion analyses, though diverse VJ usage argued against this for most clonotypes.

Receptors were amplified or captured by 5' RACE. The instrument was an Illumina HiSeq 2000. Template switching introduced a universal primer binding site; the final cDNA contained a unique molecular identifier, enabling accurate counting of TCR cDNA molecules. Specific primers in the conserved constant-segment region were used to synthesize first-strand cDNA for the TCR alpha and beta chains. To control for contamination, every cDNA library carried two barcodes: a SMART-Mk sample barcode plus Illumina barcodes. Two successive PCR steps introduced TruSeq adapter sequences along with Illumina sample barcodes. The Illumina HiSeq platform was used with custom primers to sequence TCR alpha and beta cDNA libraries. In the paper's pipeline: MiGEC was used to process raw reads and extract unique molecular identifiers, and MiXCR was used to find CDR3 positions. Recombination models were inferred per individual with the repgenHMM and IGoR tools using an EM algorithm. The analysis of shared clonotypes was done with the tcR package in R, with sharing normalized by the product of cloneset sizes. To study raw recombination free of thymic and clonal selection effects, out-of-frame nonproductive sequences were analyzed. Starting from the raw public reads, TCRdb applied fastp trimming at Q25, assembled clones with MiXCR and retained in-frame beta chains. One record per CDR3 amino acid sequence lists the most common genes and DNA. The V and J calls follow TCRdb's processing rather than the paper's. For this sample the table gives 510,000 or so distinct CDR3 sequences, of which roughly 15% were detected only once. The top ten clonotypes cover 0.35% to 0.45% of the sample.

Trimmed from V: 5 bases; trimmed from J: 4 bases; junction bases lacking a gene match: 9. CDR1 and CDR2, per the germline V gene, are SGHTA and FQGNSA. The CDR3 starts with the cysteine, ends with the phenylalanine, and has 15 residues. CDR3 DNA only is kept here, 45 bases in frame from base 1. All donors were healthy Caucasians. Three pairs of female monozygotic twins, all aged about 18 to 29 years, were included in the twin cohort. CD4+ and CD8+ T cell populations were isolated with positive isolation kits from Invitrogen. In its sample, this clonotype was seen a few times. Its antigen is not yet known. Nothing much larger sits one base from this clone, and base qualities are not available. The data were also submitted as part of a second study, on yellow fever vaccine responses in identical twins. The second study's authors report: The authors reported that the T cell response to vaccination in identical twins appeared partly convergent and partly personalized. In the study, vaccine-responding T cell clones were precisely tracked in identical twins.

The clonotype comes from a woman aged 18-30 years in good health. The chain employs TRBV7-2 and TRBJ1-2; 8 bases in between match TRBD1. Sequenced material: CD4+ T cells sorted from blood. The CDR3 loop reads CASSKAGQGSYGYTF. The DNA sequence reads TGTGCCAGCAGCAAGGCCGGACAGGGCAGCTATGGCTACACCTTC.